Presented here are 25 T cell receptor beta chains from one specimen sequenced in a study of blood T cell repertoires in COVID-19 (dated by TCRdb to 2018 to 2020). Library creation used the immunoSEQ multiplex PCR assay. The source is immuneACCESS, and TCRdb retained only in-frame sequences with V and J called. Part of the clones is not carried over; for the studies checked, unresolved V genes explain less than half of this, and the remainder is unexplained. The sample records about 160,000 clones, roughly 88% of which are singletons. More than 2% of the sample is taken by the ten largest. The sample was peripheral blood. Source of these receptors: a man between 18 and 35 years old with acute or convalescent COVID-19.

The chain uses TRBV12-3 or TRBV12-4 and TRBJ1-4, with TRBD1 identical over 7 bases. The CDR3 totals 13 residues. The trim removed 8 bases at V and 5 bases at J, leaving 5 bases unmatched. CDR3 sequence reads: CASGDRVNEKLFF. For the CDR3, the DNA is TGTGCCAGCGGGGACAGAGTAAATGAAAAACTGTTTTTT.

The rearrangement links TRBV6-5 to TRBJ1-3; TRBD1 is a possible D gene (5 bases). Trimming pared 2 bases from V and 0 bases from J, leaving 11 bases between. The CDR3 spans 16 residues. Per the germline V gene, CDR1 is MNHEY and CDR2 is SVGAGI. This chain's CDR3 is CASSYGSQGSGNTIYF. CDR3 DNA: TGTGCCAGCAGTTACGGCTCCCAGGGCTCTGGAAACACCATATATTTT.

In this sample, this clone turned up once. The chain carries TRBV30 and TRBJ1-1, with 7 bases that match TRBD1. Germline V lookup: CDR1 GTSNPN, CDR2 SVGIG (reference sequence). This CDR3 contains 14 residues. Trimming took 3 bases from V and 0 from J; bases not matched to a gene: 4. CDR3 protein: CAWSRDSLNTEAFF. As DNA, the CDR3 is TGTGCCTGGAGCCGGGACAGCCTGAACACTGAAGCTTTCTTT.

The rearrangement uses TRBV2 and TRBJ1-6; D not certain. The V gene's germline CDR1 is SNHLY and CDR2 FYNNEI. V was cut by 7 bases and J by 5 bases, with 12 bases left in between. The CDR3 totals 14 residues. The DNA of the CDR3 is TGTGCCAGCAACAAGAAAGTGGATAATTCACCCCTCCACTTT. As protein: CASNKKVDNSPLHF.

V and J are TRBV5-1 and TRBJ2-7; 8 bases are a match to TRBD2. The CDR3 has 13 amino acids. With 6 bases clipped from V and 5 bases from J, the junction kept 7 bases outside the gene matches. CDR1 SGHRS and CDR2 YFSETQ come from the germline V gene. CDR3 in DNA: TGCGCCAGCAACGAGAACGGGGGGGACGAGCAGTACTTC. This gives the protein CASNENGGDEQYF.

The gene calls are TRBV20-1 and TRBJ1-2; D gene unclear. Trimming removed 3 bases from V and 4 bases from J, with 9 bases in between. Germline V lookup: CDR1 DFQATT, CDR2 SNEGSKA (reference sequence). The CDR3 runs to 12 residues. The CDR3 DNA reads as TGCAGTGCTAGTGTCGGAGGCTATGGCTACACCTTC. Residues: CSASVGGYGYTF.

The V and J genes are TRBV19 and TRBJ2-1, with D uncertain. Looked up from germline, CDR1 is LNHDA and CDR2 is SQIVND (reference sequence). The CDR3 sequence is 16 residues long. The germline V and J ends were trimmed by 7 bases and 2 bases, with 18 bases remaining between them. The CDR3 DNA follows: TGTGCCAGTACCCGTGGGCCTGGTCCTCCCTACAATGAGCAGTTCTTC. Translation gives CASTRGPGPPYNEQFF.

This clone has more than one count but fewer than ten. The chain has TRBV3-1 (or the pseudogene TRBV3-2) and TRBJ2-7; D possibly corresponds to TRBD2 (5 bases). V lost 0 bases to trimming and J lost 3 bases, with 15 bases between them. This CDR3 is 16 amino acids long. CDR1 LGHDT and CDR2 YNNKEL come from the germline V gene (reference sequence). This chain's CDR3 is CASSQDERSRNYEQYF. CDR3 DNA: TGTGCCAGCAGCCAAGATGAGCGGAGCCGTAACTACGAGCAGTACTTC.

The CDR3 protein is CASSQPGGFTNEKLFF. CDR3 DNA: TGTGCCAGCAGTCAACCGGGGGGCTTCACTAATGAAAAACTGTTTTTT. The V gene is TRBV6-2 or TRBV6-3, the J gene TRBJ1-4; a weak D match, TRBD1 (6 bases). In germline, CDR1 is MNHEY, CDR2 SVGEGT. The CDR3 spans 16 residues. The germline V and J ends were trimmed by 5 bases and 2 bases, with 15 bases remaining between them.

The chain employs TRBV5-5 and TRBJ1-3, with unresolved D. V dropped 2 bases and J dropped 0 bases, with 15 bases sitting between them. This CDR3 has 17 residues. Germline V lookup: CDR1 SGHKS, CDR2 YYEKEE (reference sequence). CDR3 nucleotide sequence: TGTGCCAGCAGCTTAGGCTGGAGCCAGATCTCTGGAAACACCATATATTTT. This translates into CASSLGWSQISGNTIYF.

The chain combines TRBV19 with TRBJ1-4; 8 nucleotides align to TRBD1. V gave up 5 bases and J gave up 2 bases; unmatched junction bases: 7. Germline CDR1 reads LNHDA; CDR2 reads SQIVND (reference sequence). This CDR3 is built from 16 residues. As DNA, the CDR3 is TGTGCCAGTAGTGACAGGGGTCTCTCGACTAATGAAAAACTGTTTTTT. Translated: CASSDRGLSTNEKLFF.

By sample fraction, this clone is medium-sized. This sequence joins TRBV5-1 and TRBJ1-1; D remains unclear. This CDR3 region has 13 residues. Germline V gives CDR1 SGHRS, CDR2 YFSETQ. With 2 bases removed from V and 3 bases from J, the gap between germline ends came to 8 bases. The CDR3 here is CASSFGEDTEAFF. The CDR3 nucleotides read TGCGCCAGCAGCTTTGGGGAGGACACTGAAGCTTTCTTT.

V is TRBV5-8 and J is TRBJ1-5; 7 bases agree with TRBD1. Germline V gene sequence: CDR1 SGHTS, CDR2 YDEGEE. The CDR3 spans 17 residues. V dropped 4 bases and J dropped 2; count of bases not matched to a gene: 12. The CDR3 protein is CASSGYPGGTGNQPQHF. The CDR3 bases are TGTGCCAGCAGCGGCTACCCAGGGGGAACGGGCAATCAGCCCCAGCATTTT.

The chain joins TRBV3-1 (or the pseudogene TRBV3-2) to TRBJ1-1; D might be TRBD1 (5 bases). Deletions cut 3 bases from V and 5 bases from J, with 13 bases between. Per the germline V gene, CDR1 is LGHDT and CDR2 is YNNKEL (reference sequence). The CDR3 is 14 amino acids. CDR3 loop: CASSQGQGSTEAFF. For the CDR3, the DNA is TGTGCCAGCAGCCAGGGTCAGGGTAGTACTGAAGCTTTCTTT.

This clone was observed a single time. This chain joins TRBV19 and TRBJ2-7, with TRBD1 as a possible D gene (6 bases). V lost 8 bases to trimming and J lost 3 bases, with 11 bases between them. Germline lookup yields CDR1 LNHDA and CDR2 SQIVND (reference sequence). CDR3 length: 12 residues. The CDR3 region has the DNA TGTGCCAGTCGGGACACTTTCTACGAGCAGTACTTC. Translated, it gives CASRDTFYEQYF.

This clone was seen a single time. This chain joins TRBV6-5 and TRBJ2-2; perhaps TRBD1 as D (5 bases). Germline-derived CDR1 and CDR2 are MNHEY and SVGAGI. V was trimmed by 11 bases and J by 4 bases, leaving 17 bases between them. This CDR3 comprises 14 residues. The CDR3 DNA is TGTGCCCTAAGCCGTGACAGACTCACCGGGGAGCTGTTTTTT. It specifies CALSRDRLTGELFF.

This chain links TRBV30 with TRBJ1-2, with 8 bases fitting TRBD1. Germline V gives CDR1 GTSNPN, CDR2 SVGIG (reference sequence). After removal of 3 bases from V and 8 bases from J, the junction contained 11 bases not matched to a gene. The CDR3 runs to 14 residues. The CDR3 sequence: CAWSAGRGLRGYTF. The CDR3 DNA is TGTGCCTGGAGCGCTGGCAGGGGGCTCCGGGGCTACACCTTC.

This chain connects TRBV19 to TRBJ1-1; 7 bases map to TRBD1. Per germline, CDR1 LNHDA and CDR2 SQIVND (reference sequence). The CDR3 totals 14 residues. V lost 6 bases and J lost 4; bases outside the gene matches: 8. The CDR3 sequence is CASRKDRAGTEAFF. CDR3 in DNA: TGTGCCAGTAGAAAAGACAGGGCGGGCACTGAAGCTTTCTTT.

The gene calls are TRBV9 and TRBJ2-3, with 8 bases fitting TRBD2. CDR3 length: 17 amino acids. CDR1 is SGDLS and CDR2 is YYNGEE in the germline V gene. V lost 0 bases to trimming and J lost 0 bases; unmatched junction nucleotides: 6. The CDR3 DNA reads TGTGCCAGCAGCGTAGCTATCGTAGCGGGGAGCACAGATACGCAGTATTTT. Translating it yields CASSVAIVAGSTDTQYF.

The chain has TRBV6-5 and TRBJ1-4; 7 bases fit TRBD1. CDR3 length: 15 residues. Looked up from germline, CDR1 is MNHEY and CDR2 is SVGAGI. After removal of 5 bases from V and 6 bases from J, the junction contained 9 bases not matched to a gene. The CDR3 region is CASSNRQGVDEKLFF. The CDR3 region has the DNA TGTGCCAGCAGTAACCGACAGGGAGTGGATGAAAAACTGTTTTTT.

This chain joins TRBV2 and TRBJ1-3; D remains unclear. From germline, CDR1 is SNHLY and CDR2 FYNNEI. CDR3 size: 14 residues. Deletions cut 2 bases from V and 4 bases from J, with 9 bases between. This CDR3 is CASSETGNGNTIYF. Written as DNA, the CDR3 is TGTGCCAGCAGTGAAACCGGGAACGGAAACACCATATATTTT.

The rearrangement joins TRBV6-1 to TRBJ2-1; 14 nucleotides align to TRBD2. Germline V gene lookup returns CDR1 MNHNS and CDR2 SASEGT. V lost 4 bases, J lost 9 bases, and 11 bases stayed unmatched. The CDR3 has 17 residues. CDR3 in amino acids: CASSGGLAGVVGREQFF. The CDR3, as DNA: TGTGCCAGCAGTGGGGGACTAGCGGGAGTAGTGGGTCGTGAGCAGTTCTTC.

The CDR3, as DNA: TGCGCCAGCAGCTCCTGGACTAGCGGGAGGATATGGTACACCGGGGAGCTGTTTTTT. Its protein product is CASSSWTSGRIWYTGELFF. The chain carries TRBV5-1 and TRBJ2-2; 14 bases agree with TRBD2. Germline V CDR1 and CDR2: SGHRS, YFSETQ. The CDR3 has 19 amino acids. J lost 3 bases, V lost 3 bases, and 10 bases had no gene match. The variable domain in full, with the rest retrieved from reference TRBV5-1 and TRBJ2-2, is KAGVTQTPRYLIKTRGQQVTLSCSPISGHRSVSWYQQTPGQGLQFLFEYFSETQRNKGNFPGRFSGRQFSNSRSEMNVSTLELGDSALYLCASSSWTSGRIWYTGELFFGEGSRLTVL.

This chain joins TRBV7-2 and TRBJ2-2; tentatively, D is TRBD2 (7 bases). Between the trimmed V and J ends, which lost 2 bases and 6 bases, there was a span of 16 bases. This CDR3 has 16 residues. In germline, CDR1 is SGHTA, CDR2 FQGNSA. CDR3 amino acids: CASSLFRGAGSGELFF. The CDR3 DNA sequence: TGTGCCAGCAGCTTATTCCGGGGGGCCGGTTCCGGGGAGCTGTTTTTT.

The rearrangement uses TRBV27 and TRBJ1-2; TRBD1 agrees at 9 bases. Germline lookup yields CDR1 MNHEY and CDR2 SMNVEV (reference sequence). J gave up 3 bases and V 5 bases, and 13 bases lay outside the gene matches. There are 17 residues in the CDR3. This chain's CDR3 is CASSPYLQGAPDYGYTF. The CDR3, as DNA: TGTGCCAGCAGTCCATACCTACAGGGGGCGCCGGACTATGGCTACACCTTC.